Described below is a single T cell receptor (beta chain) sequence and its context. This record belongs to a study of T cells of healthy individuals. MiXCR, applied by TCRdb to the 5' RACE reads, yields one record per CDR3 protein. Here the sample spans 40,000 to 60,000 distinct CDR3 sequences, roughly 14% being singletons. Trimming pared 0 bases from V and 3 bases from J, leaving 9 bases between. Germline V gene data show CDR1 as DFQATT and CDR2 as SNEGSKA (reference sequence). The length of the CDR3 is 13 residues. The origin of this receptor is a human donor in good health. This chain joins TRBV20-1 and TRBJ2-7; no reliable D call. Here the CDR3 reads CSARDEVGYEQYF. In DNA, the CDR3 is TGCAGTGCTAGAGATGAAGTAGGCTACGAGCAGTACTTC.